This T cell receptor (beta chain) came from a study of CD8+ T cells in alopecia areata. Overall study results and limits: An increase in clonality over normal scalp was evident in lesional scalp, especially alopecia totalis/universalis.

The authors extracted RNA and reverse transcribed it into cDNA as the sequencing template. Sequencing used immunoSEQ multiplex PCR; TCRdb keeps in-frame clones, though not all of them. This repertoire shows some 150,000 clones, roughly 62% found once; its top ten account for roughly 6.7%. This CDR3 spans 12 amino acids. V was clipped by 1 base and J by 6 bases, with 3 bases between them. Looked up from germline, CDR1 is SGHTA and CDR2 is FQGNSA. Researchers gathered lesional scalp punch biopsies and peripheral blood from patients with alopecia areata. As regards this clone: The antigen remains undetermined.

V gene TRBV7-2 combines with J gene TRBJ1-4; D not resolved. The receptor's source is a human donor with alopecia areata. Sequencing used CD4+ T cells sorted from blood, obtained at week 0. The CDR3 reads CASSLGDEKLFF. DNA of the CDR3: TGTGCCAGCAGCTTAGGCGATGAAAAACTGTTTTTT.